A single sample gave rise to the 24 T cell receptor beta chains below, sequenced in a study of blood T cell repertoires in COVID-19 (dated by TCRdb to 2020 to 2022). Libraries were made using the immunoSEQ multiplex PCR assay. The source is immuneACCESS, and TCRdb retained only in-frame sequences with V and J called. Part of the clones is not carried over; for the studies checked, unresolved V genes explain less than half of this, and the remainder is unexplained. For this sample there are about 130,000 clones; 84% appear just once. The top ten clonotypes cover 12% of the sample. Sequencing used peripheral blood. Receptors originate from a woman in her sixties or seventies with acute or convalescent COVID-19.

This rearrangement joins TRBV4-2 to TRBJ2-2; the match to TRBD1 covers 8 bases. The CDR3 is 16 residues long. CDR1 is LGHNA, CDR2 YNFKEQ, per germline. Unmatched junction bases numbered 6, after V lost 0 bases and J lost 6 bases. The CDR3 DNA sequence: TGTGCCAGCAGCCAAGAAGTGGACAGGGCTTCCGGGGAGCTGTTTTTT. It yields the protein CASSQEVDRASGELFF.

This chain uses TRBV2 with TRBJ2-7; 9 bases are a match to TRBD1. CDR3 length: 12 amino acids. In germline, CDR1 is SNHLY, CDR2 FYNNEI. V lost 1 base to trimming and J lost 11 bases; unmatched junction nucleotides: 3. CDR3 DNA sequence: TGTGCCAGCAGTGAAGACAGGGGGCGTAAGTACGTC. It codes for CASSEDRGRKYV.

The chain is built from TRBV25-1 and TRBJ2-5, with TRBD1 as a possible D gene (6 bases). Germline assignment: CDR1 MGHDK and CDR2 SYGVNS. This CDR3 region has 14 residues. The V end lost 3 bases, the J end lost 5 bases, and 13 bases lay between the germline ends. The DNA for the CDR3 is TGTGCCAGCAGTGACAGGGGCCGTAGGGAGACCCAGTACTTC. Protein product: CASSDRGRRETQYF.

The chain combines TRBV28 with TRBJ1-2; 8 bases map to TRBD1. Trimming at V came to 4 bases and at J to 3 bases, leaving 7 bases not matched to a gene. This CDR3 comprises 15 residues. The germline CDR1 and CDR2 sequences are MDHEN and SYDVKM. The CDR3 sequence is CASSSSGTGDYGYTF. CDR3 nucleotides: TGTGCCAGCAGTTCTTCCGGGACAGGAGACTATGGCTACACCTTC.

This rearrangement joins TRBV29-1 to TRBJ1-5; weak D call: TRBD1 (5 bases). Germline V gives CDR1 SQVTM, CDR2 ANQGSEA. The CDR3 spans 14 residues. V shed 7 bases and J shed 3 bases, with 16 bases lying between them. The CDR3, as DNA: TGCAGCGCTTCCCTTAGGGGATCCAATCAGCCCCAGCATTTT. Translating it yields CSASLRGSNQPQHF.

The chain couples TRBV15 to TRBJ2-7; 7 bases line up with TRBD2. The CDR3 sequence is 17 residues long. The germline CDR1 and CDR2 sequences are LNHNV and YYDKDF (reference sequence). J gave up 2 bases and V 2 bases, and 12 bases lay outside the gene matches. The CDR3 loop reads CATSRSGRGGKTYEQYV. The CDR3, as DNA: TGTGCCACCAGCAGATCCGGACGCGGGGGTAAGACCTACGAGCAGTACGTC.

This sequence joins TRBV6-6 and TRBJ1-2; 8 bases line up with TRBD1. Trimming removed 5 bases from V and 4 bases from J; junction bases left unmatched: 3. The germline gives CDR1 MNHNY, CDR2 SVGAGI (reference sequence). The CDR3 has 13 residues. The CDR3, as DNA: TGTGCCAGCAGTGCTGACAGGGGCTATGGCTACACCTTC. It translates to CASSADRGYGYTF.

The rearrangement links TRBV19 to TRBJ1-2, with a weak D call TRBD1 (6 bases). Trimming pared 10 bases from V and 2 bases from J, leaving 17 bases between. Germline V gives CDR1 LNHDA, CDR2 SQIVND (reference sequence). The CDR3 length is 14 residues. The CDR3 reads CATKDRPANYGYTF. The CDR3 coding sequence is TGTGCCACCAAAGACAGGCCGGCAAACTATGGCTACACCTTC.

V is TRBV19 and J is TRBJ1-5; D remains unclear. This CDR3 contains 15 residues. Germline assignment: CDR1 LNHDA and CDR2 SQIVND (reference sequence). The ends were cut back, 3 bases at V and 9 bases at J, with 18 bases in the middle. This CDR3 is CASSMGRPSYRPQHF. The CDR3 DNA follows: TGTGCCAGTAGTATGGGCAGGCCATCCTATCGGCCCCAGCATTTT.

This clone occurred a few times. The chain joins TRBV19 to TRBJ1-1, with 9 bases lining up with TRBD1. Germline lookup yields CDR1 LNHDA and CDR2 SQIVND (reference sequence). The V and J ends lost 7 bases and 10 bases, in that order; junction bases with no gene match: 1. The CDR3 is 10 amino acids. The CDR3 protein is CASKGQGAFF. CDR3 DNA: TGTGCCAGTAAGGGACAGGGAGCTTTCTTT.

This chain connects TRBV6-5 to TRBJ2-5; the match to TRBD2 covers 7 bases. Germline trimming cut 6 bases from V and 7 bases from J; bases unmatched to any gene: 11. The CDR3 has 14 amino acids. Looked up from germline, CDR1 is MNHEY and CDR2 is SVGAGI. DNA of the CDR3: TGTGCCAGCAGAGCGGGGCTCGCTATGGGGACCCAGTACTTC. Amino acids: CASRAGLAMGTQYF.

V is TRBV5-5 and J is TRBJ2-1; TRBD2 matches at 7 bases. This CDR3 region has 15 residues. The trim removed 0 bases at V and 7 bases at J, leaving 7 bases unmatched. In germline, CDR1 is SGHKS, CDR2 YYEKEE (reference sequence). This CDR3 is CASSLASGGLNEQFF. Written as DNA, the CDR3 is TGTGCCAGCAGCTTGGCCTCGGGGGGATTGAATGAGCAGTTCTTC.

This rearrangement joins TRBV6-6 to TRBJ1-2, with D perhaps TRBD1 (5 bases). V lost 5 bases and J lost 8, with 24 bases in between. Germline CDR1 reads MNHNY; CDR2 reads SVGAGI (reference sequence). CDR3 length: 16 amino acids. The CDR3: CASSQQSGRATAGYTF. CDR3 DNA: TGTGCCAGCAGTCAACAGTCAGGGAGGGCCACCGCCGGCTACACCTTC.

This clone is classed as large. V is TRBV7-8 and J is TRBJ2-3, with D perhaps TRBD1 (6 bases). Germline V gene lookup returns CDR1 SGHVS and CDR2 FQNEAQ. The germline V and J ends were trimmed by 5 bases and 4 bases, with 19 bases remaining between them. CDR3 length: 16 amino acids. The chain's CDR3 is CASSPSQRTEADTQYF. For the CDR3, the DNA is TGTGCCAGCAGCCCGTCCCAGAGGACAGAGGCAGATACGCAGTATTTT. The full variable domain, completed using reference TRBV7-8 and TRBJ2-3, is GAGVSQSPRYKVAKRGQDVALRCDPISGHVSLFWYQQALGQGPEFLTYFQNEAQLDKSGLPSDRFFAERPEGSVSTLKIQRTQQEDSAVYLCASSPSQRTEADTQYFGPGTRLTVL.

This chain connects TRBV29-1 to TRBJ1-1; D perhaps matches TRBD1 (6 bases). Germline V lookup: CDR1 SQVTM, CDR2 ANQGSEA. The CDR3 runs 14 residues. Trimming cost V 3 bases and J 4 bases, with 15 bases left between them. The DNA of the CDR3 is TGCAGCGTTGATATCTCTCAGGGGAGCACTGAAGCTTTCTTT. Translated, it gives CSVDISQGSTEAFF.

As to this clone: Relative to the germline gene, one junction end is altered; a read error may explain this. This chain joins TRBV5-1 and TRBJ2-5; perhaps TRBD2 as D (7 bases). CDR1 is SGHRS, CDR2 YFSETQ, per germline. The CDR3 spans 16 residues. CDR3: CASSPTQGGGQQTQYF. The CDR3 bases are TGCGCCAGCAGCCCCACCCAAGGCGGGGGCCAACAGACCCAGTACTTC.

This chain connects TRBV27 to TRBJ1-4; 11 nucleotides match TRBD1. V lost 5 bases, J lost 10 bases, and 6 bases stayed unmatched. Germline CDR1 and CDR2: MNHEY and SMNVEV (reference sequence). The CDR3 consists of 14 residues. The CDR3 spells CASSPGTGGVKLFF. CDR3 in DNA: TGTGCCAGCAGTCCCGGGACAGGGGGTGTAAAACTGTTTTTT.

This chain joins TRBV11-2 and TRBJ2-5, with 13 bases lining up with TRBD2. CDR1 SGHAT and CDR2 FQNNGV come from the germline V gene. With 5 bases clipped from V and 5 bases from J, the junction kept 8 bases outside the gene matches. The CDR3 is 16 amino acids. CDR3 protein: CASSRLAGGLLETQYF. The CDR3 DNA reads as TGTGCCAGCAGCCGACTAGCGGGGGGTCTCCTGGAGACCCAGTACTTC.

CDR3: CASTPGTGGFYEQYV. In DNA, the CDR3 is TGTGCCAGCACCCCCGGGACAGGGGGTTTTTACGAGCAGTACGTC. The rearrangement links TRBV6-5 to TRBJ2-7, with TRBD1 identical over 11 bases. This CDR3 region has 15 residues. Germline CDR1 MNHEY, CDR2 SVGAGI. The J segment lost 4 bases and the V segment lost 7 bases, leaving 9 bases of the junction unmatched.

This rearrangement joins TRBV28 to TRBJ1-2, with 9 bases lining up with TRBD1. The CDR3 spans 16 residues. V shed 4 bases, J shed 0 bases, and the junction held 6 bases outside the gene matches. Germline CDR1 MDHEN, CDR2 SYDVKM. This CDR3 is CASSSPGQGSNYGYTF. In nucleotides, the CDR3 is TGTGCCAGCAGTTCACCGGGACAGGGTTCTAACTATGGCTACACCTTC.

V is TRBV5-6 and J is TRBJ1-2, with 7 bases lining up with TRBD1. Germline V gene lookup returns CDR1 SGHDT and CDR2 YYEEEE. This CDR3 comprises 14 residues. V trimming: 2 bases; J trimming: 4 bases; junction bases outside the gene matches: 5. The CDR3 region is CASSLGGGFYGYTF. CDR3 in DNA: TGTGCCAGCAGCTTAGGAGGGGGCTTCTATGGCTACACCTTC.

The chain recombines TRBV7-6 with TRBJ1-5; no firm D call. V lost 1 base, J lost 9 bases, and 10 bases lay in between. The CDR3 has 13 residues. The germline gives CDR1 SGHVS, CDR2 FNYEAQ. CDR3 protein: CASSLEARGPQHF. As DNA, the CDR3 is TGTGCCAGCAGCTTAGAGGCCCGAGGGCCCCAGCATTTT.

This chain uses TRBV7-8 with TRBJ1-4; D ambiguous. This CDR3 is built from 15 residues. From germline, CDR1 is SGHVS and CDR2 FQNEAQ. V shed 2 bases and J shed 2 bases, with 9 bases lying between them. The DNA for the CDR3 is TGTGCCAGCAGCTTATCTTGGGCGACTAATGAAAAACTGTTTTTT. Its protein is CASSLSWATNEKLFF.

The V gene is TRBV10-1, the J gene TRBJ2-2, with TRBD1 identical over 7 bases. CDR1 is WNHNN and CDR2 is SYGVQD in the germline V gene (reference sequence). This CDR3 region has 17 residues. The V gene end was trimmed by 3 bases and the J gene end by 1 base; junction bases not matched to a gene: 8. CDR3 sequence (DNA): TGCGCCAGCAGTGATCGCGGAAGGACAGGGAACACCGGGGAGCTGTTTTTT. It encodes CASSDRGRTGNTGELFF.